This TCR beta chain was identified during a study of tumor-infiltrating lymphocytes in primary liver carcinoma. Overall study: The study enrolled male and female patients aged 30 to 69 years. Sample counts of productive TCRbeta reads spanned roughly 3.5 to 7.13 million; these counts were similar across tissue types. Findings and caveats of the study: Tumors reached a significantly greater top-250-clone fraction than blood did (p = 0.039).

TCR beta cDNA was prepared out of about 510 ng total RNA by means of a constant-region primer. Modified slightly, ARM-PCR produced TCR beta libraries over three nested multiplex PCR rounds. Both of the initial two PCR rounds ran for nine to eleven cycles and employed TRBV1-TRBV30 forward primers alongside a C-beta reverse primer. One entry per CDR3 protein, called by TCRdb with MiXCR from the multiplex PCR reads. The table includes approximately 88,000 distinct CDR3 sequences, around 68% detected once. As concerns this clonotype: Antigen specificity is unknown.

Without any cell sorting, roughly 17-31 mg of bulk tissue yielded co-extracted RNA and DNA. Surgery removed the patients' primary liver carcinoma. The CDR3 is 14 amino acids. Per the germline V gene, CDR1 is SEHNR and CDR2 is FQNEAQ (reference sequence). Trimming took off 1 base at V and 9 bases at J, with 12 bases between the two ends. Specimen: tumor-adjacent normal liver tissue. The J gene is TRBJ1-4, the V gene TRBV7-9; D might be TRBD1 (5 bases). The source is a man aged 40-49 years with primary liver carcinoma and hepatitis B virus infection. The CDR3 nucleotides read TGTGCCAGCAGCTTAGAAGGACAAGATAAAAAACTGTTTTTT. Its translation is CASSLEGQDKKLFF.